Listed below are T cell receptor beta chains from one sample, sequenced in a study of shared clonotypes between healthy human individuals. Only in-frame clones appear in the TCRdb table, and some are missing; sequencing was by immunoSEQ multiplex PCR. This table has more than 550,000 clones, 90% to 95% appearing once. Input material: naive CD8+ T cells sorted from blood. These receptors all come from a young man in good health. Each CDR3 is given with its conserved first and last residue. A D gene is named only where the DNA matches it firmly. Not every row has a clone size; where given, it reads once, few, many or a size class.

>TRBJ1-5|TRBD1|TRBV10-2|.
TGCGCCAGCGATCGACAGGGGGCCAGGCAGCCCCAGCATTTT
CASDRQGARQPQHF
>TRBJ1-2|.|TRBV2|.
TGTGCCAGCAGTGATGGTGCGGGGGCGAACTATGGCTACACCTTC
CASSDGAGANYGYTF
>TRBJ2-3|.|TRBV5-8|.
TGTGCCAGCAGCTTGGGGGTCCGGTATTTT
CASSLGVRYF
>TRBJ1-1|.|TRBV5-4|.
TGTGCCAGCAGCTTGGCCTCGGGTGAAGCTTTCTTT
CASSLASGEAFF
>TRBJ2-7|TRBD1|TRBV7-2|few
TGTGCCAGCAGCCAGTGGACAGGGTTAACCTCCTCCTACGAGCAGTACTTC
CASSQWTGLTSSYEQYF
>TRBJ1-1|.|TRBV6-6|few
TGTGCCAGTACTGAGAACACTGAAGCTTTCTTT
CASTENTEAFF
>TRBJ1-5|TRBD1|TRBV6-4|.
TGTGCCAGCAGTGACCCCACCTACGGGACAGAATCGCTCCAGCCCCAGCATTTT
CASSDPTYGTESLQPQHF
>TRBJ2-5|.|TRBV11-2|.
TGTGCCAGCAGTATAGAGGCAGGGTTTGAGACCCAGTACTTC
CASSIEAGFETQYF
>TRBJ1-1|.|TRBV7-9|.
TGTGCCAGCAGCTTTCGGGGTGCTCGGAACACTGAAGCTTTCTTT
CASSFRGARNTEAFF
>TRBJ1-2|TRBD1|TRBV27|.
TGTGCCAGCTGTAGTATCCGGGACAGGGCGTCCGGTGGCTACACCTTC
CASCSIRDRASGGYTF
>TRBJ2-1|TRBD2|TRBV18|.
TGTGCCAGCTCAGGGACTAGCGAATCCTACAATGAGCAGTTCTTC
CASSGTSESYNEQFF